The entry below describes one T cell receptor (beta chain). The sample originates from a study of blood T cell repertoires in COVID-19. Study as a whole: The United States, Italy and Spain provided the acute and convalescent COVID-19 samples.

CDR1 and CDR2 (germline): GTSNPN, SVGIG (reference sequence). V shed 1 base and J 6 bases; nucleotides not matched to a gene: 10. This CDR3 has 16 residues. As originally analysed: Cell counts per sample came from amplifying reference gene primers. Repertoires were generated with immunoSEQ multiplex PCR, while TCRdb's copy carries only in-frame clones and drops some. That table furnishes V, J and clone size, whereas the DNA furnished D and trimming. The sample consists of about 68,000 clones, roughly 87% of them appearing once. This chain uses TRBV30 with TRBJ2-2, with 8 bases matching TRBD2. Sequences were obtained from peripheral blood. The TCR originated in a man aged 45-65 years with active COVID-19. CDR3: CAWSGRAGAGSGELFF. The CDR3 region has the DNA TGTGCCTGGAGTGGGAGAGCGGGGGCCGGGTCCGGGGAGCTGTTTTTT.